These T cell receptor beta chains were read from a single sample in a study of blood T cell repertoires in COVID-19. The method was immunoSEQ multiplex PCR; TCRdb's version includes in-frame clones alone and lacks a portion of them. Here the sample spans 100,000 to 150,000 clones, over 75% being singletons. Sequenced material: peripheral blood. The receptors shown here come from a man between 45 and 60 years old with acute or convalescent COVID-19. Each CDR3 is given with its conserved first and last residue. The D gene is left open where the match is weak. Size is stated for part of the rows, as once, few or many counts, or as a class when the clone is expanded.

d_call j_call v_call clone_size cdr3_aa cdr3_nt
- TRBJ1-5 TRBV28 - CASKPADHNQPQHF TGTGCCAGCAAACCAGCGGATCACAATCAGCCCCAGCATTTT
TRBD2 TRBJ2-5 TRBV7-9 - CASSLDYRTSGTQETQYF TGTGCCAGCAGCTTAGACTATAGGACTAGCGGGACCCAAGAGACCCAGTACTTC
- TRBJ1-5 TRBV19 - CASSGGNQPQHF TGTGCCAGTAGTGGGGGGAATCAGCCCCAGCATTTT
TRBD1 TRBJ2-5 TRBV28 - CASRGAGGARETQYF TGTGCCAGCAGGGGTGCAGGGGGTGCCCGGGAGACCCAGTACTTC
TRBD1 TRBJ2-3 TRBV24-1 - CATGDLDRGLTDTQYF TGTGCCACCGGGGACCTTGACAGGGGGCTCACAGATACGCAGTATTTT
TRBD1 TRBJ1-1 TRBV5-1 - CASSLTGGSLNTEAFF TGCGCCAGCAGCTTGACAGGGGGCTCCTTAAACACTGAAGCTTTCTTT
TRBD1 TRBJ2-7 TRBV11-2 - CASSSGRDRAYEQYF TGTGCCAGCAGCTCCGGCAGGGACAGGGCTTACGAGCAGTACTTC
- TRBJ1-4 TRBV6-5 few CASTRTATNEKLFF TGTGCCAGCACCCGAACGGCAACTAATGAAAAACTGTTTTTT
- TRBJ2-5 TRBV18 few CASSPGGSETQYF TGTGCCAGCTCCCCAGGGGGGAGTGAGACCCAGTACTTC
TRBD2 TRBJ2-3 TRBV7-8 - CASSSTPSGSPDTQYF TGTGCCAGCAGCTCTACCCCTAGCGGGAGCCCAGATACGCAGTATTTT
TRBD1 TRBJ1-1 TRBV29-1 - CSVLGWDRRNTEAFF TGCAGCGTCCTAGGGTGGGACAGGCGGAACACTGAAGCTTTCTTT
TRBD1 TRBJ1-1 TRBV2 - CASSLGQGGYRRF TGTGCCAGCAGCCTGGGACAGGGAGGTTATCGGCGCTTT
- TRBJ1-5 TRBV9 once CASSPGVSFQPQHF TGTGCCAGCAGCCCCGGGGTCTCATTTCAGCCCCAGCATTTT
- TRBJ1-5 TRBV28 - CASSFLGRGNQPQHF TGTGCCAGCAGTTTCCTTGGGCGTGGGAATCAGCCCCAGCATTTT
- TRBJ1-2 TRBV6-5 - CASRTPSNYGYTF TGTGCCAGCAGAACACCATCGAACTATGGCTACACCTTC
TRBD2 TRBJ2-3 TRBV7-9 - CASSLGLATDTQYF TGTGCCAGCAGCTTAGGACTAGCGACAGATACGCAGTATTTT
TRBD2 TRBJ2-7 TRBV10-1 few CASSEGLAETYEQYF TGCGCCAGCAGTGAGGGACTAGCGGAAACCTACGAGCAGTACTTC
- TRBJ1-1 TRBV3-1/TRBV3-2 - CASSQLPGVWTEAFF TGTGCCAGCAGCCAACTTCCAGGGGTTTGGACTGAAGCTTTCTTT
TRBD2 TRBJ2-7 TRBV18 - CASSPPGLAGGGSYEQYF TGTGCCAGCTCACCACCGGGACTAGCGGGAGGCGGCTCCTACGAGCAGTACTTC
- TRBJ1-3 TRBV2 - CASRRGGSASGNTIYF TGTGCCAGCAGGCGGGGGGGCAGCGCTTCTGGAAACACCATATATTTT
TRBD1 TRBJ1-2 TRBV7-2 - CASSLAPRTGDYGYTF TGTGCCAGCAGCTTAGCTCCCCGGACAGGGGACTATGGCTACACCTTC
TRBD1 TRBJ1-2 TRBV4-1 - CASSQGDRGRGRGYTF TGCGCCAGCAGCCAAGGGGACAGGGGGCGAGGGCGTGGCTACACCTTC
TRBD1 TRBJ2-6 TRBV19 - CASSRGQGKTGANVLTF TGTGCCAGTAGTAGAGGACAGGGAAAAACTGGGGCCAACGTCCTGACTTTC
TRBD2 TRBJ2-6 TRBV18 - CASSPPSGSSGANVLTF TGTGCCAGCTCACCACCGAGCGGGAGCTCTGGGGCCAACGTCCTGACTTTC
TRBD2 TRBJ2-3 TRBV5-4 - CASSSPQTSGEDTQYF TGTGCCAGCAGCTCCCCACAGACTAGCGGGGAAGATACGCAGTATTTT
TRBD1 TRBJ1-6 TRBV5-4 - CASSLGTGGNSPLHF TGTGCCAGCAGCTTGGGGACAGGCGGCAATTCACCCCTCCACTTT
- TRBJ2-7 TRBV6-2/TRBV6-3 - CASSYLYEQYF TGTGCCAGCAGTTACCTCTACGAGCAGTACTTC